This TCR beta chain was sequenced for a study of blood T cell repertoires in COVID-19. V lost 1 base and J lost 2, with 20 bases in between. There are 18 residues in the CDR3. CDR1 is PRHDT and CDR2 is FYEKMQ in the germline V gene (reference sequence). In the authors' workflow: Amplification of reference gene primers provided the estimated nucleated cell counts. The method was immunoSEQ multiplex PCR; TCRdb's version includes in-frame clones alone and lacks a portion of them. V and J calls and clone size follow that table, whereas D and trimming were derived from the DNA. The data hold fewer than 400,000 clones, with approximately 81% observed a single time.

The receptor was derived from a woman aged 30 to 39 who had been exposed to COVID-19. V and J are TRBV13 and TRBJ1-1; D might be TRBD1 (5 bases). Sample: PBMCs or T cells enriched from blood (not recorded which). The CDR3 here is CASSLVRIGVGSNTEAFF. As DNA, the CDR3 is TGTGCCAGCAGCTTAGTAAGGATAGGGGTAGGATCCAACACTGAAGCTTTCTTT.